This T cell receptor beta chain originates from a study of blood T cell repertoires in COVID-19. CDR3 length: 14 amino acids. Germline assignment: CDR1 SGHTA and CDR2 FQGTGA. V dropped 2 bases and J dropped 7 bases, with 12 bases sitting between them. Libraries were prepared by immunoSEQ multiplex PCR; TCRdb keeps only in-frame clonotypes and omits some of them. This sample has under 300,000 clones, with 70% to 90% found just once. This sequence originates from a woman in her seventies with acute or convalescent COVID-19. J is TRBJ2-1 and V is TRBV7-3; TRBD1 is a possible D gene (7 bases). Material for sequencing was peripheral blood. The CDR3 nucleotides read TGTGCCAGCAGCTTAGAGGAGGGGGCTAATGAGCAGTTCTTC. Translating it yields CASSLEEGANEQFF. The whole variable domain, remainder taken from reference TRBV7-3 and TRBJ2-1, is GAGVSQTPSNKVTEKGKYVELRCDPISGHTALYWYRQSLGQGPEFLIYFQGTGAADDSGLPNDRFFAVRPEGSVSTLKIQRTERGDSAVYLCASSLEEGANEQFFGPGTRLTVL.